The clone carrying this T cell receptor (beta chain) was recorded at least ten times. The length of the CDR3 is 13 residues. Germline V gives CDR1 SGHDT, CDR2 YYEEEE. V lost 0 bases and J 8 bases, leaving 8 bases between the germline ends. The data derive from a study of T-cell reconstitution after alpha-beta-depleted transplantation in children. Unique molecular identifiers were used in preparing the TCRbeta library. TCRdb reprocessed the PCR reads with MiXCR, giving one entry per CDR3 protein. The table records around 200,000 distinct CDR3 sequences, 8% to 10% of them present only once. The sequence was obtained from a human donor who donated a stem cell graft to a child with acute lymphoblastic leukemia. Sequencing was performed on PBMCs from the stem cell graft donor, taken from the stem cell graft. The V gene is TRBV5-6, the J gene TRBJ1-4, with unresolved D. For the CDR3, the DNA is TGTGCCAGCAGCTTGGCCTTAGGAGAAAAACTGTTTTTT. Translating gives CASSLALGEKLFF.